This T cell receptor (beta chain) was recorded in a study of shared clonotypes between healthy human individuals. The V and J ends lost 4 bases and 2 bases respectively, with 12 bases between them. CDR1 and CDR2 from the germline V gene are SEHNR and FQNEAQ (reference sequence). The CDR3 extends over 15 amino acids. Libraries were prepared by immunoSEQ multiplex PCR; TCRdb keeps only in-frame clonotypes and omits some of them. The table lists 1,500,000 or so clones, around 98.5% of them singletons, with about 0.4% in the top ten. Sequences were obtained from naive CD4+ T cells sorted from blood. Subset: CD45RA+ positively selected. This TCR came from a man in his thirties or forties in good health. The chain carries TRBV7-9 and TRBJ2-4, with D possibly being TRBD2 (5 bases). In DNA form, the CDR3 reads TGTGCCAGCAGCTCAGGCCGGGGTCCCAAAAACATTCAGTACTTC. It encodes CASSSGRGPKNIQYF.